These T cell receptor beta chains were read from a single sample in a study of technical replicates of blood from a handful of donors. Sequencing was performed with immunoSEQ multiplex PCR; in TCRdb, only in-frame clones are kept and a portion is missing. Here the sample spans around 49,000 clones, roughly 95% being singletons. Sequences were obtained from T cells isolated from PBMCs. The receptors stem from a human donor in good health. The CDR3 runs from the conserved cysteine through the conserved F or W. A D gene is named only where the DNA matches it firmly. Clone size, where shown, is once, few, many, or a class for clones that have expanded.

V gene: TRBV6-5; clone size: NA; D gene: NA; J gene: TRBJ2-7; CDR3 protein: CASSLNNLLNEQYF; CDR3 DNA: TGTGCCAGCAGTTTAAACAACCTACTAAACGAGCAGTACTTC
V gene: TRBV5-6; clone size: NA; D gene: NA; J gene: TRBJ1-5; CDR3 protein: CASSSRGSAHNQPQHF; CDR3 DNA: TGTGCCAGCAGCTCCCGCGGGTCAGCCCACAATCAGCCCCAGCATTTT
V gene: TRBV6-6; clone size: NA; D gene: NA; J gene: TRBJ2-7; CDR3 protein: CASGTQIYEQYF; CDR3 DNA: TGTGCCAGCGGGACTCAAATTTACGAGCAGTACTTC
V gene: TRBV30; clone size: NA; D gene: TRBD1; J gene: TRBJ2-5; CDR3 protein: CAWGITGAWMETQYF; CDR3 DNA: TGTGCCTGGGGTATAACAGGGGCATGGATGGAGACCCAGTACTTC
V gene: TRBV6-5; clone size: NA; D gene: NA; J gene: TRBJ1-5; CDR3 protein: CASSYSGSGDFETQHF; CDR3 DNA: TGTGCCAGCAGTTATTCGGGGTCTGGAGACTTTGAGACCCAGCATTTT
V gene: TRBV25-1; clone size: NA; D gene: NA; J gene: TRBJ2-2; CDR3 protein: CASSGDTGELFF; CDR3 DNA: TGTGCCAGCAGTGGCGACACCGGGGAGCTGTTTTTT
V gene: TRBV6-5; clone size: NA; D gene: NA; J gene: TRBJ1-1; CDR3 protein: CASSRSTEAFF; CDR3 DNA: TGTGCCAGCAGTCGTAGCACTGAAGCTTTCTTT
V gene: TRBV5-1; clone size: NA; D gene: TRBD1; J gene: TRBJ1-5; CDR3 protein: CASSLGGQLTQPQHF; CDR3 DNA: TGCGCCAGCAGCTTGGGGGGACAGTTGACTCAGCCCCAGCATTTT
V gene: TRBV5-8; clone size: few; D gene: NA; J gene: TRBJ1-3; CDR3 protein: CASSIGQSSGNTIYF; CDR3 DNA: TGTGCCAGCAGTATAGGACAGTCCTCTGGAAACACCATATATTTT
V gene: TRBV6-6; clone size: NA; D gene: TRBD1; J gene: TRBJ1-2; CDR3 protein: CASSLTTGWGYGYTF; CDR3 DNA: TGTGCCAGCAGCCTGACGACAGGGTGGGGCTATGGCTACACCTTC